The entry below describes one T cell receptor beta chain. Its antigen is still unknown. The sample is drawn from a study of T cell responses to AZD1222 COVID-19 vaccine. V lost 2 bases and J 8 bases, leaving 15 bases between the germline ends. The germline V gene has CDR1 SGHTA and CDR2 FQGNSA. The CDR3 totals 14 residues. Assay used: immunoSEQ multiplex PCR; TCRdb lists only in-frame clones, some missing. The sample contains 65,000 to 80,000 clones, around nine tenths of which appear only once. Regarding the study as a whole: Baseline antibody screening turned up just a handful of seropositive AZD1222 recipients.

The chain has TRBV7-2 and TRBJ1-2; D call uncertain. This clonotype was sampled from an adult who received the MenACWY meningococcal vaccine as a control. The sequencing here drew on peripheral blood, taken 28 days after the second dose of the MenACWY control vaccine. DNA for the CDR3: TGTGCCAGCAGCTTATACGATACGATGAGGGGCTACACCTTC. Its translation: CASSLYDTMRGYTF.